The 18 T cell receptor beta chains given below trace back to one sample, sequenced in a study of T cell changes during pregnancy in multiple sclerosis. Measured with immunoSEQ multiplex PCR; TCRdb has only the in-frame clones, and not every one. In the table there are about 33,000 clones, over 80% of which are singletons. The material sequenced was CD4+ T cells from peripheral blood mononuclear cells, taken in the third trimester of pregnancy. The receptors were gathered from a female donor in good health, enrolled as a control in a pregnancy study.

This clone has only one observation. The chain couples TRBV12-2 to TRBJ1-4; the listed D gene, TRBD1, was not tested against the DNA. TRBV12-2 is noted as a pseudogene. The CDR3 spans 12 residues. The CDR3 loop reads CASRTGAAKLFF. As DNA, the CDR3 is TGTGCAAGCCGGACAGGGGCCGCAAAACTGTTTTTT.

The genes are TRBV5-8 and TRBJ1-5; 9 nucleotides match TRBD1. The V gene end was trimmed by 0 bases and the J gene end by 4 bases; junction bases not matched to a gene: 8. CDR1 is SGHTS, CDR2 YDEGEE, per germline. The CDR3 has 17 amino acids. In DNA form, the CDR3 reads TGTGCCAGCAGCTTGGCTGGTGGACAGGGGCTGAATCAGCCCCAGCATTTT. It yields the protein CASSLAGGQGLNQPQHF.

V gene TRBV4-1 combines with J gene TRBJ1-1; 8 bases align to TRBD1. With 3 bases clipped from V and 1 base from J, the junction kept 13 bases outside the gene matches. There are 18 residues in the CDR3. Looked up from germline, CDR1 is MGHRA and CDR2 is YSYEKL. The CDR3 nucleotides are TGCGCCAGCAGCCACCCCCCGGGCAGGGGGCTAAAGAACACTGAAGCTTTCTTT. It encodes CASSHPPGRGLKNTEAFF.

This chain uses TRBV19 with TRBJ2-3; tentative D call: TRBD1 (6 bases). Trimming removed 5 bases from V and 1 base from J, with 13 bases in between. The CDR3 runs 15 residues. CDR1 and CDR2 from the germline V gene are LNHDA and SQIVND (reference sequence). As DNA, the CDR3 is TGTGCCAGTAGTTCAGGGACACCACGCACAGATACGCAGTATTTT. Its protein is CASSSGTPRTDTQYF.

The V and J genes are TRBV19 and TRBJ2-7; D is perhaps TRBD2 (6 bases). Germline V lookup: CDR1 LNHDA, CDR2 SQIVND (reference sequence). Trimming took 5 bases from V and 0 from J, leaving 11 bases between them. CDR3 length equals 14 residues. CDR3 in amino acids: CASSSWRDSYEQYF. In DNA, the CDR3 is TGTGCCAGTAGTTCCTGGCGGGACTCCTACGAGCAGTACTTC. The variable domain in full, with the rest retrieved from reference TRBV19 and TRBJ2-7, is DGGITQSPKYLFRKEGQNVTLSCEQNLNHDAMYWYRQDPGQGLRLIYYSQIVNDFQKGDIAEGYSVSREKKESFPLTVTSAQKNPTAFYLCASSSWRDSYEQYFGPGTRLTVT.

This chain links TRBV4-1 with TRBJ2-5; D is unclear. Germline V CDR1 and CDR2: MGHRA, YSYEKL. The CDR3 has 14 residues. Between the trimmed V and J ends, which lost 0 bases and 5 bases, there was a span of 10 bases. CDR3 sequence: CASSQDWLVETQYF. The CDR3, as DNA: TGCGCCAGCAGCCAAGATTGGCTAGTTGAGACCCAGTACTTC.

This sequence joins TRBV2 and TRBJ2-1, with 13 nucleotides matching TRBD2. This CDR3 region has 15 residues. Germline loops: CDR1 SNHLY, CDR2 FYNNEI. With 6 bases clipped from V and 9 bases from J, the junction kept 8 bases outside the gene matches. The CDR3 region has the DNA TGTGCCAGCAGCCCGGGACTAGCGGGGATTTCTGAGCAGTTCTTC. The encoded protein is CASSPGLAGISEQFF.

In its sample, this clone was seen once. The CDR3 loop reads CASSLTLYDRANQPQHF. The CDR3, as DNA: TGTGCCAGCAGCCTCACCTTATACGACAGGGCCAATCAGCCCCAGCATTTT. The rearrangement joins TRBV7-9 to TRBJ1-5, with TRBD1 matching 7 bases. Trimming removed 5 bases from V and 3 bases from J; junction bases left unmatched: 13. CDR1 and CDR2 from the germline V gene are SEHNR and FQNEAQ (reference sequence). This CDR3 contains 17 residues.

The J gene is TRBJ2-6, the V gene TRBV19, with a weak D call TRBD1 (5 bases). Germline values: CDR1 LNHDA, CDR2 SQIVND (reference sequence). V was cut by 6 bases and J by 4 bases, with 10 bases left in between. This CDR3 has 14 residues. The CDR3 DNA follows: TGTGCCAGTAGACAGGCCGGCGGGGCCAACGTCCTGACTTTC. As protein: CASRQAGGANVLTF.

On this clone: Other DNA sequences in the sample encode the same CDR3. The DNA for the CDR3 is TGTGCCATCAGTGAAGGGGGGGCCCAAGAGACCCAGTACTTC. This codes for CAISEGGAQETQYF. This rearrangement joins TRBV10-3 to TRBJ2-5; TRBD2 might be the D (7 bases). The germline V gene encodes CDR1 ENHRY and CDR2 SYGVKD. Trimming pared 3 bases from V and 1 base from J, leaving 9 bases between. The CDR3 is made up of 14 amino acids.

This chain joins TRBV18 and TRBJ2-1; weak D call: TRBD1 (6 bases). Germline-derived CDR1 and CDR2 are KGHSH and LQKENI. The CDR3 covers 15 residues. The V end lost 1 base, the J end lost 4 bases, and 11 bases lay between the germline ends. CDR3 nucleotide sequence: TGTGCCAGCTCACCACTTCAGGGGATATACAATGAGCAGTTCTTC. It yields the protein CASSPLQGIYNEQFF. The whole variable domain, filled in from reference TRBV18 and TRBJ2-1, reads NAGVMQNPRHLVRRRGQEARLRCSPMKGHSHVYWYRQLPEEGLKFMVYLQKENIIDESGMPKERFSAEFPKEGPSILRIQQVVRGDSAAYFCASSPLQGIYNEQFFGPGTRLTVL.

The chain uses TRBV5-6 and TRBJ1-1, with TRBD1 matching 10 bases. V was pared by 4 bases and J by 6 bases, with 15 bases of the junction left unmatched. Germline V gene sequence: CDR1 SGHDT, CDR2 YYEEEE. The CDR3 extends over 17 amino acids. For the CDR3, the DNA is TGTGCCAGCAGCCCGCTGGGGACAGGGGTGATTGACGCTGAAGCTTTCTTT. Translated: CASSPLGTGVIDAEAFF.

This clone was recorded only once. The rearrangement joins TRBV6-5 to TRBJ2-3; 10 bases agree with TRBD2. The CDR3 covers 13 residues. The germline CDR1 and CDR2 sequences are MNHEY and SVGAGI. The V and J ends lost 10 bases and 4 bases, in that order; junction bases with no gene match: 5. The CDR3 here is CATRLAGADTQYF. CDR3 nucleotides: TGTGCCACCCGGCTAGCGGGAGCAGATACGCAGTATTTT.

The chain couples TRBV11-2 to TRBJ1-1; possibly TRBD1 for D (5 bases). The CDR3 runs to 14 residues. The ends were cut back, 3 bases at V and 1 base at J, with 9 bases in the middle. CDR1 is SGHAT, CDR2 FQNNGV, per germline. The CDR3 DNA sequence: TGTGCCAGCAGCTTCCTCCAGGGGAACACTGAAGCTTTCTTT. Translating it yields CASSFLQGNTEAFF. The complete variable domain, with remaining parts taken from reference TRBV11-2 and TRBJ1-1, reads EAGVAQSPRYKIIEKRQSVAFWCNPISGHATLYWYQQILGQGPKLLIQFQNNGVVDDSQLPKDRFSAERLKGVDSTLKIQPAKLEDSAVYLCASSFLQGNTEAFFGQGTRLTVV.

This chain links TRBV7-3 with TRBJ1-1, with a tentative D call TRBD1 (6 bases). V lost 5 bases, J lost 4 bases, and 11 bases lay in between. Per germline, CDR1 SGHTA and CDR2 FQGTGA. This CDR3 has 13 residues. The CDR3 region has the DNA TGTGCCAGCAGCATCCAGGGGTTCACTGAAGCTTTCTTT. It specifies CASSIQGFTEAFF.

Concerning this clone: Mismatch with germline at one junction end may stem from a read error. The genes are TRBV11-2 and TRBJ2-3, with D tentatively TRBD1 (6 bases). The germline gives CDR1 SGHAT, CDR2 FQNNGV. CDR3 size: 14 residues. CDR3 nucleotides: TGTGCCAGCAGCCCAACTGGGGGCACCGATACGCAGTATTTT. It codes for CASSPTGGTDTQYF.

The chain has TRBV4-3 and TRBJ1-6; no clear D. This CDR3 is 17 amino acids long. V lost 0 bases to trimming and J lost 10 bases, with 19 bases between them. The germline CDR1 and CDR2 sequences are LGHNA and YSLEER. CDR3 nucleotides: TGCGCCAGCAGCCAAGATCTCCGGAAGGGAGAGGAGTCACCCCTCCACTTT. Its translation is CASSQDLRKGEESPLHF.

The rearrangement uses TRBV6-6 and TRBJ2-7, with TRBD2 as a possible D gene (6 bases). Germline CDR1 is MNHNY and CDR2 is SVGAGI (reference sequence). The CDR3 totals 12 residues. Trimming took off 10 bases at V and 4 bases at J, with 14 bases between the two ends. CDR3 region: CATYNGGYEQYF. The CDR3 DNA sequence: TGTGCCACCTATAACGGGGGTTACGAGCAGTACTTC.